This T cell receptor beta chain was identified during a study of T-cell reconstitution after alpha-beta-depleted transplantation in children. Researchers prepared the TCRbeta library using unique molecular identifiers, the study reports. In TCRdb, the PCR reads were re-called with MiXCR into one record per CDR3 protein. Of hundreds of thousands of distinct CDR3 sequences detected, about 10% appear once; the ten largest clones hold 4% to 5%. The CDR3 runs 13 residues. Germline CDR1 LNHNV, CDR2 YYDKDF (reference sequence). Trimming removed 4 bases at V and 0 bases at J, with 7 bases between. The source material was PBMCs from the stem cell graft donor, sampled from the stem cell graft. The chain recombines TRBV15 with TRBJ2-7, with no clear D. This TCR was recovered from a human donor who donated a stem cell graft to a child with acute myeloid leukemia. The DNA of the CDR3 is TGTGCCACCAGCATCGGGTTCTCCTACGAGCAGTACTTC. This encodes CATSIGFSYEQYF.